This entry features one TCR beta chain sequence. Its antigen is currently unknown. The CDR3 consists of 11 residues. V was pared by 7 bases and J by 7 bases, with 10 bases between. Germline V gives CDR1 SEHNR, CDR2 FQNEAQ (reference sequence). These data come from a study of cytomegalovirus exposure and HLA in healthy donors. Sequencing was performed with immunoSEQ multiplex PCR; in TCRdb, only in-frame clones are kept and a portion is missing. The table has about 220,000 clones, 85% to 90% seen once; the top ten hold 2% to 3%. Notes on the study in general: Reports indicated that the classifier achieved high specificity and sensitivity in diagnosing cytomegalovirus status. It was about 150 TCR beta chains that were listed as cytomegalovirus-associated. In a later analysis, first-cohort TCR clusters were found to tend to co-occur in the 130 or so validation repertoires.

The chain uses TRBV7-9 and TRBJ1-1; the D is unclear. The TCR comes from a man between 18 and 35 years old in good health and CMV-seronegative. The specimen was PBMCs. The CDR3 reads CASTPGVEAFF. The CDR3 nucleotides read TGTGCCAGCACACCCGGGGTTGAAGCTTTCTTT.